This T cell receptor beta chain came from a study of blood T cell repertoires in COVID-19. Study at large: The cDNA or gDNA used as material had been derived from T cells, B-cell-depleted T cells, or PBMCs.

Profiling relied on immunoSEQ multiplex PCR, and the TCRdb table lists in-frame clones only, not all of them. The data show about 73,000 clones, with approximately 88% seen just once and 2.5% to 3% held by the top ten. The germline V gene has CDR1 SGHKS and CDR2 YYEKEE (reference sequence). The ends were cut back, 0 bases at V and 7 bases at J, with 13 bases in the middle. The CDR3 consists of 14 residues. The V and J genes are TRBV5-5 and TRBJ2-5; D perhaps matches TRBD1 (7 bases). Material: peripheral blood. The TCR originated in a man older than 75 with active or convalescent COVID-19. CDR3 sequence (DNA): TGTGCCAGCAGCTTGGCTTTCCAGGGGGGGACCCAGTACTTC. As protein: CASSLAFQGGTQYF.